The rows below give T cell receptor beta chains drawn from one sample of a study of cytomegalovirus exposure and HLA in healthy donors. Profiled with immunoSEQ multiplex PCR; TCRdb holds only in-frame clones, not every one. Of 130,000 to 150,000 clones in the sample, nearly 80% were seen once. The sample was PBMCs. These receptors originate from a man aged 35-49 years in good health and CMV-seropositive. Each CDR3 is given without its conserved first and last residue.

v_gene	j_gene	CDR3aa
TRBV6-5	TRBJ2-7	ASSYSRTVMGEQY
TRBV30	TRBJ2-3	AWRDREAGTDTQY
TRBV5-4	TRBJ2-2	ASSLRVGEGTGELF
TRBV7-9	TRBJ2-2	ASSLGGNTGELF
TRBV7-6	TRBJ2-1	ASSVSGSSYNEQF
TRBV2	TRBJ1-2	ATDRVGYT
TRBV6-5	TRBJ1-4	ASSYRGQGEKLF
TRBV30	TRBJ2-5	ACRTGGGETQY
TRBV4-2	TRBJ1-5	ASSQVGQAGGAQH
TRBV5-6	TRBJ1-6	ASSSETPGSPLH
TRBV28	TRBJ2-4	AIARGANIQY
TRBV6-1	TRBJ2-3	ASSEQGGPLDTQY
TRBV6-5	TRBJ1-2	ASIVDRDGYGYT
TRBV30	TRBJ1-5	AWSGGNNQPQH
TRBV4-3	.	ASSQGRSSAGPTYEQY
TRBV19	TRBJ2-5	ASSTIGLAGGPLKQETQY
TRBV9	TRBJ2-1	ASSGGTGGYNEQF
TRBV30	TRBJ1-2	AWSVGGGYT
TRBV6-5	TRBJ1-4	ASSDRAGYEKLF
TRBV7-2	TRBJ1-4	ASSPGQPLEKLF
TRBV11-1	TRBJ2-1	ASSRGDRGNNEQF
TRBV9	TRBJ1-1	ASSVGPEIQIEAF
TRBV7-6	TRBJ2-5	ASSLAEEGGAQY